Each of the 30 T cell receptor beta chains below was sequenced from the same sample in a study of response to subunit inactivated influenza vaccine. TCRdb redid the calling of the RT-PCR reads with MiXCR, one entry per CDR3 protein. Among approximately 500,000 distinct CDR3 sequences listed, roughly 15% were seen once. The sample consisted of PBMCs from blood, taken roughly 12 days after vaccination. The source is a man aged 45 to 65 who received an inactivated influenza vaccine.

The table lists this clonotype with a few counts. The V call is TRBV20-1, the J call TRBJ2-7, with unresolved D. Germline-derived CDR1 and CDR2 are DFQATT and SNEGSKA (reference sequence). This CDR3 has 13 residues. Trimming stripped 3 bases from V and 3 bases from J, with 12 bases between. CDR3 nucleotide sequence: TGCAGTGCTAGGGGCGCGAGACTCTACGAGCAGTACTTC. This sequence encodes CSARGARLYEQYF.

This clonotype was seen a few times. This chain joins TRBV27 and TRBJ2-1; 9 bases align to TRBD2. The CDR3 runs 18 residues. Per germline, CDR1 MNHEY and CDR2 SMNVEV (reference sequence). The trim removed 0 bases at V and 3 bases at J, leaving 9 bases unmatched. For the CDR3, the DNA is TGTGCCAGCAGTTTATCGAGGGAGCGGGGGGCCCTCTACAATGAGCAGTTCTTC. Translated: CASSLSRERGALYNEQFF.

The chain recombines TRBV6-1 with TRBJ2-1; 10 nucleotides line up with TRBD2. There are 17 residues in the CDR3. The J segment lost 8 bases and the V segment lost 1 base, leaving 11 bases of the junction unmatched. CDR1 and CDR2 from the germline V gene are MNHNS and SASEGT. The CDR3 spells CASSEGISAGGPDEQFF. Written as DNA, the CDR3 is TGTGCCAGCAGTGAAGGGATTTCAGCGGGAGGGCCTGATGAGCAGTTCTTC.

V gene TRBV7-9 combines with J gene TRBJ2-5; tentative D call: TRBD1 (5 bases). This CDR3 contains 14 residues. Trimming cost V 5 bases and J 4 bases, with 14 bases left between them. CDR1 SEHNR and CDR2 FQNEAQ come from the germline V gene (reference sequence). CDR3 residues: CASSIGHIRETQYF. The CDR3 coding sequence is TGTGCCAGCAGCATCGGACACATTCGAGAGACCCAGTACTTC.

This clonotype was detected only a few times. The chain couples TRBV4-3 to TRBJ1-6; tentatively, D is TRBD1 (6 bases). Per germline, CDR1 LGHNA and CDR2 YSLEER. V was clipped by 0 bases and J by 0 bases, with 18 bases between them. The CDR3 has 20 amino acids. The CDR3 DNA sequence: TGCGCCAGCAGCCAAGATGTGGGGGCCGGTGTGAGCTCCTATAATTCACCCCTCCACTTT. Its protein product is CASSQDVGAGVSSYNSPLHF.

Comments on this clonotype: A much larger clone sits a single nucleotide away, making a read error possible. This chain uses TRBV6-1 with TRBJ1-5; D perhaps matches TRBD1 (6 bases). In germline, CDR1 is MNHNS, CDR2 SASEGT. The CDR3 has 14 residues. The CDR3 bases are TGTGGCAGCAGTCGCCAGGGGTCGAGCCAGCCCCAGCATTTT. Translated: CGSSRQGSSQPQHF.

This clonotype has a handful of counts. This chain links TRBV12-3 or TRBV12-4 with TRBJ2-2; weak D call: TRBD1 (6 bases). Trimming removed 4 bases from V and 4 bases from J, with 10 bases in between. This CDR3 region has 14 residues. CDR3: CASSWDTSTGELFF. The CDR3 DNA reads TGTGCCAGCAGTTGGGACACCAGCACCGGGGAGCTGTTTTTT.

A few counts support this clonotype. The gene calls are TRBV20-1 and TRBJ2-7; no clear D gene. This CDR3 region has 13 residues. The V gene lost 6 bases and the J gene lost 3 bases, with 15 bases spanning the gap. The germline CDR1 and CDR2 sequences are DFQATT and SNEGSKA (reference sequence). CDR3 coding DNA: TGCAGTGCCACCTGGTCCGGTGGCTACGAGCAGTACTTC. Its translation: CSATWSGGYEQYF.

This clonotype came up many times. At one end the junction does not follow the germline gene, possibly because of a read error. The rearrangement links TRBV29-1 to TRBJ2-5; the D gene is possibly TRBD2 (7 bases). This CDR3 has 13 residues. Germline V gene data show CDR1 as SQVTM and CDR2 as ANQGSEA. The CDR3 here is CSVEDQFRGANHF. CDR3 sequence (DNA): TGCAGCGTTGAAGATCAGTTCCGGGGGGCGAACCACTTC.

This chain joins TRBV12-3 or TRBV12-4 and TRBJ2-1, with a weak D call TRBD1 (7 bases). The V end lost 4 bases, the J end lost 4 bases, and 14 bases lay between the germline ends. The CDR3 extends over 15 amino acids. The CDR3 nucleotides read TGTGCCAGCAGTTCGACAGGGAGGAGTTACAATGAGCAGTTCTTC. Amino acid sequence: CASSSTGRSYNEQFF.

The chain is built from TRBV6-1 and TRBJ2-5; unclear D gene. This CDR3 comprises 13 residues. The V end was cut by 7 bases, the J end by 2 bases, with 11 bases between. Germline lookup yields CDR1 MNHNS and CDR2 SASEGT. The CDR3 bases are TGTGCCAGCATGATAGGGTTTCAAGAGACCCAGTACTTC. Encoded protein: CASMIGFQETQYF.

The V gene is TRBV2, the J gene TRBJ2-7; TRBD1 might be the D (6 bases). The CDR3 covers 15 residues. With 7 bases removed from V and 1 base from J, the gap between germline ends came to 17 bases. Germline lookup yields CDR1 SNHLY and CDR2 FYNNEI. The CDR3 DNA follows: TGTGCCAGCATTCAACCCTTGACAGGATCCTACGAGCAGTACTTC. It encodes CASIQPLTGSYEQYF.

This clonotype turned up a few times. CDR3 nucleotides: TGTGCCAGCAGCCAAGAGGGCGGAGGGATCGGGGAGCTGTTTTTT. Residues: CASSQEGGGIGELFF. The genes are TRBV4-2 and TRBJ2-2; tentative D call: TRBD2 (6 bases). The CDR3 is 15 residues long. Trimming stripped 0 bases from V and 7 bases from J, with 12 bases between. CDR1 LGHNA and CDR2 YNFKEQ come from the germline V gene.

This clonotype has more than one count but fewer than ten. The V call is TRBV6-1, the J call TRBJ1-2; D is ambiguous. Germline V lookup: CDR1 MNHNS, CDR2 SASEGT. V was cut by 0 bases and J by 2 bases, with 7 bases left in between. The CDR3 has 14 residues. CDR3 nucleotide sequence: TGTGCCAGCAGTGAAGCACCTAGGAACTATGGCTACACCTTC. Residues: CASSEAPRNYGYTF.

V gene TRBV19 combines with J gene TRBJ2-1; 13 bases match TRBD2. The ends lost 3 bases at V and 8 bases at J; junction bases unmatched: 13. Germline CDR1 and CDR2: LNHDA and SQIVND (reference sequence). This CDR3 contains 18 residues. CDR3 in DNA: TGTGCCAGTAGTATCGAAAGACCGGGACTAGCGGGACACGATGAGCAGTTCTTC. It specifies CASSIERPGLAGHDEQFF.

V is TRBV4-2 and J is TRBJ2-7, with unresolved D. Germline CDR1 is LGHNA and CDR2 is YNFKEQ. Deletions cut 0 bases from V and 2 bases from J, with 14 bases between. The CDR3 is 16 residues long. The DNA of the CDR3 is TGTGCCAGCAGCCAAGATGGATCCCCGGAGCCCTACGAGCAGTACTTC. This sequence encodes CASSQDGSPEPYEQYF.

The V and J genes are TRBV12-3 or TRBV12-4 and TRBJ1-2; 7 bases are a match to TRBD1. Trimming cost V 2 bases and J 7 bases; bases outside gene matches: 7. The CDR3 is made up of 14 amino acids. The CDR3 coding sequence is TGTGCCAGCAGTTTACAGGAGGGGGCGACTGGCTACACCTTC. It translates to CASSLQEGATGYTF.

This clonotype came up a few times. The gene calls are TRBV29-1 and TRBJ2-5; a possible D gene is TRBD2 (6 bases). This CDR3 has 13 residues. Trimming stripped 4 bases from V and 5 bases from J, with 14 bases between. Per the germline V gene, CDR1 is SQVTM and CDR2 is ANQGSEA. The CDR3 DNA sequence: TGCAGCGTTGGGGGACTGGGGCAGGAGACCCAGTACTTC. The encoded protein is CSVGGLGQETQYF.

This clonotype has a handful of counts. This chain uses TRBV28 with TRBJ1-5; D perhaps matches TRBD1 (6 bases). This CDR3 region has 18 residues. Between the trimmed V and J ends, which lost 6 bases and 0 bases, there was a span of 21 bases. Germline assignment: CDR1 MDHEN and CDR2 SYDVKM. CDR3 coding DNA: TGTGCCAGCAGATACCCCGGGGGCTCACCGGATAGCAATCAGCCCCAGCATTTT. The encoded protein is CASRYPGGSPDSNQPQHF.

This clonotype occurred a few times. The chain recombines TRBV4-2 with TRBJ2-7; possibly TRBD2 for D (7 bases). The CDR3 has 16 amino acids. Trimming left V 0 bases short and J 3 bases short, with 15 bases between. CDR1 is LGHNA and CDR2 is YNFKEQ in the germline V gene. Here the CDR3 reads CASSQDAGAINYEQYF. CDR3 sequence (DNA): TGTGCCAGCAGCCAAGATGCGGGGGCAATAAACTACGAGCAGTACTTC.

This clonotype appeared a few times. This chain connects TRBV6-1 to TRBJ1-5; 8 nucleotides agree with TRBD1. Germline values: CDR1 MNHNS, CDR2 SASEGT. V lost 6 bases and J lost 7; bases outside the gene matches: 8. The CDR3 sequence is 14 residues long. CDR3 sequence (DNA): TGTGCCAGCAGGCCCGACAGGGGAATCCAGCCCCAGCATTTT. This encodes CASRPDRGIQPQHF.

The chain is built from TRBV6-2 or TRBV6-3 and TRBJ1-5, with a weak D call TRBD1 (5 bases). The V end was cut by 5 bases, the J end by 0 bases, with 17 bases between. Germline CDR1 is MNHEY and CDR2 is SVGEGT. The CDR3 runs to 17 residues. DNA of the CDR3: TGTGCCAGCAGTGATACAAATCAGGGCTATAGCAATCAGCCCCAGCATTTT. This encodes CASSDTNQGYSNQPQHF.

The chain combines TRBV10-3 with TRBJ2-3; D not certain. Per the germline V gene, CDR1 is ENHRY and CDR2 is SYGVKD. V was trimmed by 6 bases and J by 1 base, leaving 11 bases between them. The CDR3 consists of 14 residues. CDR3 DNA: TGTGCCATCAGCAGTATTCTAGGCACAGATACGCAGTATTTT. It translates to CAISSILGTDTQYF.

The CDR3 spells CASSPKQGTEAFF. CDR3 bases: TGTGCCAGCAGCCCGAAACAGGGTACTGAAGCTTTCTTT. The chain couples TRBV7-9 to TRBJ1-1; possibly TRBD1 for D (6 bases). The germline V gene has CDR1 SEHNR and CDR2 FQNEAQ (reference sequence). Trimming left V 5 bases short and J 5 bases short, with 12 bases between. CDR3 length: 13 residues.

This clonotype was found many times. This chain connects TRBV12-3 or TRBV12-4 to TRBJ1-6; maybe TRBD1 (6 bases). This CDR3 has 14 residues. V lost 6 bases and J 7 bases, leaving 13 bases between the germline ends. In nucleotides, the CDR3 is TGTGCCAGCAGCCACGGGACACACAATTCACCCCTCCACTTT. Amino acid sequence: CASSHGTHNSPLHF.

This clonotype came up a few times. The chain links TRBV7-9 to TRBJ2-2; the D is unclear. CDR1 SEHNR and CDR2 FQNEAQ come from the germline V gene (reference sequence). This CDR3 has 14 amino acids. V lost 1 base and J 1 base, leaving 4 bases between the germline ends. CDR3 residues: CASSLVMNTGELFF. The CDR3 nucleotides are TGTGCCAGCAGCTTAGTCATGAACACCGGGGAGCTGTTTTTT.

V and J are TRBV28 and TRBJ2-1; a weak D match, TRBD2 (7 bases). The CDR3 contains 15 residues. Looked up from germline, CDR1 is MDHEN and CDR2 is SYDVKM. Trimming removed 8 bases at V and 5 bases at J, with 19 bases between. Here the CDR3 DNA reads TGTGCCAGCGCACAGGGAGGGCCTGAGGACAATGAGCAGTTCTTC. Its protein is CASAQGGPEDNEQFF. Supplemented by reference TRBV28 and TRBJ2-1, the full variable domain reads DVKVTQSSRYLVKRTGEKVFLECVQDMDHENMFWYRQDPGLGLRLIYFSYDVKMKEKGDIPEGYSVSREKKERFSLILESASTNQTSMYLCASAQGGPEDNEQFFGPGTRLTVL.

The rearrangement links TRBV7-6 to TRBJ1-1; D is uncertain. Germline CDR1 reads SGHVS; CDR2 reads FNYEAQ. V lost 1 base and J lost 2, with 11 bases in between. The CDR3 totals 15 residues. CDR3 region: CASSLEAGGNTEAFF. CDR3 bases: TGTGCCAGCAGCTTAGAGGCCGGCGGAAACACTGAAGCTTTCTTT.

This clonotype was counted between two and nine times. The J gene is TRBJ1-1, the V gene TRBV29-1; D gene ambiguous. This CDR3 spans 13 amino acids. Germline-derived CDR1 and CDR2 are SQVTM and ANQGSEA. The germline V and J ends were trimmed by 2 bases and 2 bases, with 9 bases remaining between them. CDR3 in DNA: TGCAGCGTTGAACTTGTTCTTAACACTGAAGCTTTCTTT. Protein product: CSVELVLNTEAFF.

In its sample, this clonotype was seen a few times. The chain is built from TRBV24-1 and TRBJ2-2, with a weak D call TRBD1 (7 bases). Trimming took 9 bases from V and 4 from J, leaving 11 bases between them. The CDR3 loop spans 13 amino acids. Per germline, CDR1 KGHDR and CDR2 SFDVKD. As DNA, the CDR3 is TGTGCCACCCAGGGGGGCTTCACCGGGGAGCTGTTTTTT. This gives the protein CATQGGFTGELFF.